This TCR beta chain was identified in a study of technical replicates of blood from a few donors. Only in-frame clones appear in the TCRdb table, and some are missing; sequencing was by immunoSEQ multiplex PCR. The sample lists about 75,000 clones, approximately 96% occurring once. The germline gives CDR1 MNHNS, CDR2 SASEGT. This CDR3 contains 14 residues. Deletions cut 4 bases from V and 11 bases from J, with 17 bases between. The sequenced sample was T cells isolated from PBMCs. The chain employs TRBV6-1 and TRBJ1-4, with D perhaps TRBD1 (5 bases). The receptor was derived from a human donor in good health. In nucleotides, the CDR3 is TGTGCCAGCAGTGTGCCCAGTGGGGCTTCTAAACTGTTTTTT. It yields the protein CASSVPSGASKLFF.